These T cell receptor beta chains were read from a single sample in a study of T and B cells in COVID-19 patients. MiXCR, applied by TCRdb to the multiplex PCR reads, yields one record per CDR3 protein. The table shows thousands of distinct CDR3 sequences, with 25% to 35% occurring only once. Sequenced input: blood. Receptor source: a human donor with active COVID-19. The donor label of this sample is uncertain. Each CDR3 is given with its conserved first and last residue. D genes are given only for firm matches. The size entry is marked missing in some rows and otherwise reads once, few, many or a size class.

clone size	D gene	V gene	J gene	CDR3 protein	CDR3 DNA
.	TRBD1	TRBV6-5	TRBJ1-1	CASTGTGGINTEAFF	TGTGCCAGCACCGGGACAGGGGGTATTAACACTGAAGCTTTCTTT
medium-sized	.	TRBV29-1	TRBJ1-1	CSVELGTEAFF	TGCAGCGTTGAACTCGGGACTGAAGCTTTCTTT
.	TRBD2	TRBV20-1	TRBJ2-7	CSAVPLAGVDEQYF	TGCAGTGCGGTACCCTTAGCGGGAGTAGACGAGCAGTACTTC
.	.	TRBV24-1	TRBJ2-3	CATSDARGAATRVDTQYF	TGTGCCACCAGTGACGCAAGGGGGGCGGCGACACGAGTAGATACGCAGTATTTT
medium-sized	.	TRBV29-1	TRBJ2-3	CSVAGGRGSTDTQYF	TGCAGCGTCGCGGGGGGCAGGGGGAGCACAGATACGCAGTATTTT
.	TRBD1	TRBV5-1	TRBJ1-1	CASSQDRGQGDTEAFF	TGCGCCAGCAGCCAAGATAGGGGACAGGGGGACACTGAAGCTTTCTTT
few	.	TRBV20-1	TRBJ2-1	CSATIETSSYNEQFF	TGCAGTGCTACAATCGAGACGAGCTCCTACAATGAGCAGTTCTTC
few	.	TRBV27	TRBJ1-2	CASSLVGLDGYTF	TGTGCCAGCAGTCTGGTGGGCCTTGATGGCTACACCTTC
.	.	TRBV5-4	TRBJ2-2	CASSLGAGINYGELFF	TGTGCCAGCAGCTTGGGGGCAGGGATTAATTACGGGGAGCTGTTTTTT
few	.	TRBV24-1	TRBJ2-5	CATSGSRGGKETQYF	TGTGCCACCAGTGGTTCTAGAGGAGGGAAAGAGACCCAGTACTTC
.	.	TRBV12-3/TRBV12-4	TRBJ1-1	CASSYSEGGAFF	TGTGCCAGCAGCTACTCAGAAGGTGGGGCTTTCTTT
.	.	TRBV5-1	TRBJ2-2	CASSLVGNTGELFF	TGCGCCAGCAGCTTGGTGGGGAACACCGGGGAGCTGTTTTTT
.	TRBD1	TRBV10-3	TRBJ1-1	CAISEGTGGNTEAFF	TGTGCCATCAGTGAGGGGACAGGGGGCAACACTGAAGCTTTCTTT
medium-sized	.	TRBV27	TRBJ2-6	CASSLVQLSGANVLTF	TGTGCCAGCAGTTTAGTACAGCTCTCTGGGGCCAACGTCCTGACTTTC
.	.	TRBV6-5	TRBJ1-2	CASSYDWGDGNGYTF	TGTGCCAGCAGTTACGATTGGGGGGATGGGAATGGCTACACCTTC
few	TRBD1	TRBV6-2/TRBV6-3	TRBJ1-3	CASSVHPPGQGAGNTIYF	TGTGCCAGCAGTGTCCACCCACCGGGACAGGGGGCTGGAAACACCATATATTTT
medium-sized	.	TRBV27	TRBJ2-7	CASGRLNEQYF	TGTGCCAGTGGAAGACTAAACGAGCAGTACTTC
medium-sized	TRBD1	TRBV30	TRBJ1-2	CAWDRGAYYGYTF	TGTGCCTGGGACAGGGGCGCTTACTATGGCTACACCTTC
few	TRBD2	TRBV5-6	TRBJ2-3	CASSWGRGTDTQYF	TGTGCCAGCAGCTGGGGGAGGGGCACAGATACGCAGTATTTT
.	.	TRBV11-3	TRBJ2-7	CASSSFPGHDYEQYF	TGTGCCAGCAGCTCTTTCCCGGGACATGACTACGAGCAGTACTTC
.	TRBD1	TRBV7-6	TRBJ2-7	CASSLARTGSTYEQYF	TGTGCCAGCAGCTTAGCGAGGACAGGGTCGACCTACGAGCAGTACTTC
.	.	TRBV18	TRBJ1-2	CASSPTDNYGYTF	TGTGCCAGCTCACCAACTGACAACTATGGCTACACCTTC
few	.	TRBV19	TRBJ2-5	CASSISRKETQYF	TGTGCCAGTAGTATATCGAGAAAAGAGACCCAGTACTTC
medium-sized	.	TRBV6-5	TRBJ2-2	CASSLSGTLNTGELFF	TGTGCCAGCAGTCTGTCCGGGACACTCAACACCGGGGAGCTGTTTTTT
few	.	TRBV13	TRBJ2-7	CATLPRGGGAYEQYF	TGTGCCACCCTCCCCCGAGGGGGGGGAGCCTACGAGCAGTACTTC
.	.	TRBV7-9	TRBJ1-5	CASSDSGFPNQPQHF	TGTGCCAGCAGCGACAGCGGGTTCCCAAATCAGCCCCAGCATTTT
medium-sized	.	TRBV5-4	TRBJ2-1	CASSLGQDNEQFF	TGTGCCAGCAGCTTGGGCCAGGACAATGAGCAGTTCTTC
medium-sized	.	TRBV18	TRBJ2-2	CASSPRGYTTGELFF	TGTGCCAGCTCACCCAGGGGATACACGACCGGGGAGCTGTTTTTT
few	TRBD1	TRBV24-1	TRBJ1-2	CATSEDRVEGYTF	TGTGCCACCAGTGAGGACAGGGTGGAAGGCTACACCTTC
medium-sized	.	TRBV27	TRBJ2-7	CASRGDGLFFLEQYF	TGTGCCAGCAGAGGGGACGGACTCTTTTTTCTCGAGCAGTACTTC